The rows below give T cell receptor beta chains drawn from one sample of a study of blood T cell repertoires in COVID-19. Generated by immunoSEQ multiplex PCR, the TCRdb table keeps only in-frame clones and is missing some. In the table there are hundreds of thousands of clones, less than 90% of which are singletons. The sample taken for sequencing was PBMCs or T cells enriched from blood (not recorded which). The receptors were gathered from a woman between 50 and 59 years old who had recovered from COVID-19. The CDR3 runs from the conserved cysteine through the conserved F or W.

cdr3_aa: CSASLTPGDQPQHF; j_call: TRBJ1-5; v_call: TRBV20-1
cdr3_aa: CASSGTGVSGANVLTF; j_call: TRBJ2-6; v_call: TRBV6-4
cdr3_aa: CASSVGGRLISAFF; j_call: TRBJ1-1; v_call: TRBV6-2/TRBV6-3
cdr3_aa: CASTRAGASYNEQFF; j_call: TRBJ2-1; v_call: TRBV6-5
cdr3_aa: CASSDAGLALAYEQYF; j_call: TRBJ2-7; v_call: TRBV11-2
cdr3_aa: CASKAGGNEQFF; j_call: TRBJ2-1; v_call: TRBV12-3/TRBV12-4
cdr3_aa: CSVLGMNGYTF; j_call: TRBJ1-2; v_call: TRBV29-1
cdr3_aa: CASSPQGSNQPQHF; j_call: TRBJ1-5; v_call: TRBV18
cdr3_aa: CASSESTGEMNTEAFF; j_call: TRBJ1-1; v_call: TRBV7-3
cdr3_aa: CASSPAMESSYEQYF; j_call: TRBJ2-7; v_call: TRBV5-4
cdr3_aa: CASSTQGTGVYGYTF; j_call: TRBJ1-2; v_call: TRBV5-1
cdr3_aa: CASTPSREAYYGYTF; j_call: TRBJ1-2; v_call: TRBV19
cdr3_aa: CASSSSGTGKVGEQYF; j_call: TRBJ2-7; v_call: TRBV6-5
cdr3_aa: CASSQRVWTSLSGAGELFF; j_call: TRBJ2-2; v_call: TRBV3-1/TRBV3-2
cdr3_aa: CAGGLSGSPYEQYF; j_call: TRBJ2-7; v_call: TRBV2
cdr3_aa: CASSSGEKLFF; j_call: TRBJ1-4; v_call: TRBV28
cdr3_aa: CASTGFGGGSPLHF; j_call: TRBJ1-6; v_call: TRBV28
cdr3_aa: CASSQFRGVEQYF; j_call: TRBJ2-7; v_call: TRBV4-3
cdr3_aa: CASSLSGVGGMNTEAFF; j_call: TRBJ1-1; v_call: TRBV27
cdr3_aa: CSASLAGAFDSIRQQYF; j_call: TRBJ2-7; v_call: TRBV20-1
cdr3_aa: CASSGAGNLNEQYF; j_call: TRBJ2-7; v_call: TRBV6-6
cdr3_aa: CASSTPGQGAAGYGYTF; j_call: TRBJ1-2; v_call: TRBV19
cdr3_aa: CATSKGGLDEKLFF; j_call: TRBJ1-4; v_call: TRBV15
cdr3_aa: CASSPSLAGGANEQFF; j_call: TRBJ2-1; v_call: TRBV18
cdr3_aa: CASSLYRNTEAFF; j_call: TRBJ1-1; v_call: TRBV13
cdr3_aa: CASSLSGDVGTEAFF; j_call: TRBJ1-1; v_call: TRBV7-2
cdr3_aa: CASSVLSTDYGYTF; j_call: TRBJ1-2; v_call: TRBV9
cdr3_aa: CASSGTGNLREKLFF; j_call: TRBJ1-4; v_call: TRBV5-6
cdr3_aa: CASTTGPTGGEKLFF; j_call: TRBJ1-4; v_call: TRBV9
cdr3_aa: CASSLRPSTGELFF; j_call: TRBJ2-2; v_call: TRBV28
cdr3_aa: CASSQARGQETQYF; j_call: TRBJ2-5; v_call: TRBV14
cdr3_aa: CASTFGGRVYEQYF; j_call: TRBJ2-7; v_call: TRBV28